At least ten counts were recorded for the clone carrying this T cell receptor beta chain. The antigen remains unidentified. The sample is drawn from a study of CD8 T cells in ankylosing spondylitis. One entry per CDR3 protein, called by TCRdb with MiXCR from the 5' RACE reads. The data contain 200,000 to 250,000 distinct CDR3 sequences, roughly 10% of them singletons. Trimming cost V 2 bases and J 2 bases, with 14 bases left between them. CDR3 length: 16 amino acids. CDR1 and CDR2 (germline): SGHTA, FQGNSA. Study observations and caveats: In synovial fluid and blood from reactive arthritis, some motif variants were previously reported. It appeared that ankylosing spondylitis blood was characterized by a TCR beta motif of eight highly homologous variants. Reported data indicate significant enrichment of disease-linked clones within matched ankylosing spondylitis synovial fluid. Researchers report that disease-linked clones proved CD8+ and relatively rare in peripheral blood.

The TCR originated in a male donor with ankylosing spondylitis or in good health (not recorded which). This chain uses TRBV7-2 with TRBJ2-3; maybe TRBD1 (6 bases). Sequenced input: blood, either unsorted or a sorted T cell fraction (not recorded which). CDR3 coding DNA: TGTGCCAGCAGCTTATCGGGGACAAGGTCCACAGATACGCAGTATTTT. This translates into CASSLSGTRSTDTQYF.